This T cell receptor (beta chain) is from a study of T cells after posttransplantation cyclophosphamide. General study findings and limits: Donor CD8+ memory clones often dominated recipient blood repertoires at later times.

TCRdb's table, derived via immunoSEQ multiplex PCR, lists solely in-frame clones and lacks some. The table lists 66,000 or so clones, just under 95% of them singletons, with roughly 2.9% in the top ten. For this clone: Its cognate antigen is unknown.

CDR1 is MNHEY, CDR2 SVGAGI, per germline. With V trimmed by 2 bases and J by 0 bases, 3 bases remained unmatched. The CDR3 consists of 16 residues. The genes are TRBV6-5 and TRBJ1-3, with 8 bases fitting TRBD1. Specimen: PBMCs. This clonotype originated in a woman aged 30 to 39 in good health and a related stem cell transplant donor. The CDR3 loop is CASSYGTGSSGNTIYF. CDR3 in DNA: TGTGCCAGCAGTTACGGGACAGGCAGCTCTGGAAACACCATATATTTT.